The clone carrying this T cell receptor (beta chain) was counted between two and nine times. These data originate in a study of metastatic and nonmetastatic thyroid tumors. Every patient underwent thyroid surgery untreated. The V gene lost 6 bases and the J gene lost 3 bases, with 24 bases spanning the gap. The CDR3 totals 18 residues. Germline loops: CDR1 MNHEY, CDR2 SMNVEV (reference sequence). TCRdb re-called the PCR reads through MiXCR. The sample lists under 25,000 clones, about 25% occurring once. Sequencing was carried out using blood. The sequence came from a male donor with papillary thyroid cancer or a benign thyroid nodule (not recorded which). Some clones in this sample may be carry-over from other donors' samples. The chain has TRBV27 and TRBJ1-5; possible D gene TRBD1, 6 bases. The CDR3 DNA sequence: TGTGCCAGCAGGAATTCAGTAGGGGGGGGGAAAGCCAATCAGCCCCAGCATTTT. Protein: CASRNSVGGGKANQPQHF.